These 30 T cell receptor beta chains came from one sample sequenced in a study of blood T cells in healthy people across ages. It was with a sample-barcoded 5' primer and a J-beta primer mix that a second PCR of roughly 6 to 11 cycles was run. TCRdb itself ran the 5' RACE reads through MiXCR, one entry per CDR3 protein. The sample yields 550,000 to 800,000 distinct CDR3 sequences, around a fifth seen once. Sequencing used blood. These receptors came from a man in his sixties or seventies in good health.

This clonotype was seen only a few times. The gene calls are TRBV7-2 and TRBJ2-3; D is unresolved. The germline V and J ends were trimmed by 1 base and 5 bases, with 10 bases remaining between them. Germline CDR1 SGHTA, CDR2 FQGNSA. The CDR3 runs to 14 residues. CDR3 sequence: CASSLVTSGDTQYF. The DNA for the CDR3 is TGTGCCAGCAGCTTAGTGACGTCGGGAGATACGCAGTATTTT.

This clonotype has a count of ten or more. The rearrangement uses TRBV3-1 and TRBJ2-7; unclear D gene. The CDR3 has 17 residues. Trimming pared 0 bases from V and 1 base from J, leaving 16 bases between. Per the germline V gene, CDR1 is LGHDT and CDR2 is YNNKEL (reference sequence). CDR3 sequence: CASSQDLLVARSYEQYF. As DNA, the CDR3 is TGTGCCAGCAGCCAAGATCTGTTGGTCGCTAGATCCTACGAGCAGTACTTC.

The rearrangement links TRBV28 to TRBJ2-5, with D hard to call. This CDR3 has 13 residues. Trimming left V 7 bases short and J 10 bases short, with 19 bases between. The germline gives CDR1 MDHEN, CDR2 SYDVKM. CDR3 nucleotide sequence: TGTGCCAGCACTCCGGGCACCCGAGGTGACCAGTACTTC. It encodes CASTPGTRGDQYF.

The chain couples TRBV6-2 or TRBV6-3 to TRBJ1-2; D is undetermined. The CDR3 has 13 residues. The germline gives CDR1 MNHEY, CDR2 SVGEGT. V gave up 0 bases and J gave up 6 bases, with 8 bases separating them. The CDR3 coding sequence is TGTGCCAGCAGTTACTCGGGCGAGAATGGCTACACCTTC. Protein product: CASSYSGENGYTF.

Only a few counts were recorded for this clonotype. V is TRBV24-1 and J is TRBJ2-2; 8 bases are a match to TRBD1. With V trimmed by 8 bases and J by 0 bases, 1 base remained unmatched. This CDR3 contains 14 residues. Germline V lookup: CDR1 KGHDR, CDR2 SFDVKD. CDR3 protein: CATKQGANTGELFF. CDR3 nucleotides: TGTGCCACCAAACAGGGGGCGAACACCGGGGAGCTGTTTTTT.

In this sample, this clonotype turned up many times. The junction departs from germline at one end; a sequencing error may be responsible. This chain links TRBV5-1 with TRBJ2-3; D unclear. From germline, CDR1 is SGHRS and CDR2 YFSETQ. This CDR3 has 12 residues. The CDR3 is CASSLASDTQYF. As DNA, the CDR3 is TGTGCCAGCAGCTTAGCCTCAGATACGCAGTATTTT.

This clonotype has a handful of counts. The chain has TRBV4-3 and TRBJ2-5; D is possibly TRBD2 (6 bases). Gene TRBJ2-1 matches the end of the DNA better, so the J call may be wrong. CDR1 and CDR2 (germline): LGHNA, YSLEER. The CDR3 loop spans 15 amino acids. The CDR3 DNA reads TGCGCCAGCAGCCAAGAGTCCAGCGGGTCTTTCGGGCAGTTCTTC. Residues: CASSQESSGSFGQFF.

This clonotype was picked up many times. The rearrangement joins TRBV3-1 to TRBJ2-4; D gene unclear. This CDR3 is built from 14 residues. Germline V gives CDR1 LGHDT, CDR2 YNNKEL (reference sequence). The V end lost 0 bases, the J end lost 0 bases, and 3 bases lay between the germline ends. CDR3 residues: CASSQEVAKNIQYF. The CDR3 bases are TGTGCCAGCAGCCAAGAAGTAGCCAAAAACATTCAGTACTTC.

This chain uses TRBV25-1 with TRBJ2-5; D gene uncertain. Germline-derived CDR1 and CDR2 are MGHDK and SYGVNS. The CDR3 totals 14 residues. V lost 2 bases to trimming and J lost 2 bases, with 9 bases between them. The CDR3 sequence is CASSENSRQETQYF. The CDR3 DNA reads as TGTGCCAGCAGTGAAAATTCAAGACAAGAGACCCAGTACTTC.

The sample holds a few counts of this clonotype. V and J are TRBV4-2 and TRBJ1-4; D unresolved. The V and J ends lost 4 bases and 8 bases respectively, with 17 bases between them. Germline V gene data show CDR1 as LGHNA and CDR2 as YNFKEQ. The CDR3 spans 15 residues. The CDR3 is CASSPRTYSSEKLFF. The CDR3 DNA reads TGTGCCAGCAGCCCCCGGACTTATAGCTCCGAAAAACTGTTTTTT.

V gene TRBV14 combines with J gene TRBJ2-5; D is possibly TRBD2 (5 bases). The V end was cut by 1 base, the J end by 2 bases, with 11 bases between. Germline V lookup: CDR1 SGHDN, CDR2 FVKESK. The CDR3 has 15 amino acids. CDR3 sequence (DNA): TGTGCCAGCAGCCAAGTGGACTGGCTACAAGAGACCCAGTACTTC. Amino acid sequence: CASSQVDWLQETQYF. The whole variable domain, remainder taken from reference TRBV14 and TRBJ2-5, is EAGVTQFPSHSVIEKGQTVTLRCDPISGHDNLYWYRRVMGKEIKFLLHFVKESKQDESGMPNNRFLAERTGGTYSTLKVQPAELEDSGVYFCASSQVDWLQETQYFGPGTRLLVL.

A few counts support this clonotype. The CDR3 DNA reads as TGTGCCAGCAGTTTCATGGTGCGGGGTACCGGGGCCAACGTCCTGACTTTC. Amino acids: CASSFMVRGTGANVLTF. The chain carries TRBV28 and TRBJ2-6; maybe TRBD2 (6 bases). Trimming took off 3 bases at V and 4 bases at J, with 16 bases between the two ends. The germline V gene encodes CDR1 MDHEN and CDR2 SYDVKM. CDR3 length: 17 amino acids.

This chain uses TRBV30 with TRBJ2-5; TRBD2 aligns across 7 bases. Trimming removed 5 bases from V and 7 bases from J; junction bases left unmatched: 10. The CDR3 totals 13 residues. Looked up from germline, CDR1 is GTSNPN and CDR2 is SVGIG (reference sequence). The CDR3 loop is CAWASSGIGTQYF. CDR3 nucleotide sequence: TGTGCCTGGGCATCGAGCGGGATTGGGACCCAGTACTTC.

This clonotype has just a few counts. The chain couples TRBV25-1 to TRBJ1-5; D call uncertain. V dropped 1 base and J dropped 3 bases, with 7 bases sitting between them. Germline CDR1 is MGHDK and CDR2 is SYGVNS. The CDR3 has 14 amino acids. The DNA for the CDR3 is TGTGCCAGCAGTGAATTGGTGGTCAATCAGCCCCAGCATTTT. This codes for CASSELVVNQPQHF. Based on the CDR3 plus reference TRBV25-1 and TRBJ1-5, the full variable domain is EADIYQTPRYLVIGTGKKITLECSQTMGHDKMYWYQQDPGMELHLIHYSYGVNSTEKGDLSSESTVSRIRTEHFPLTLESARPSHTSQYLCASSELVVNQPQHFGDGTRLSIL.

The sample holds many counts of this clonotype. The V and J genes are TRBV15 and TRBJ2-3; tentative D call: TRBD2 (5 bases). The CDR3 runs to 17 residues. Germline V lookup: CDR1 LNHNV, CDR2 YYDKDF (reference sequence). The ends were cut back, 1 base at V and 5 bases at J, with 19 bases in the middle. As DNA, the CDR3 is TGTGCCACCAGCAGAGTTAAAGCGGCGACCTGGGGAGATACGCAGTATTTT. Encoded protein: CATSRVKAATWGDTQYF.

The chain links TRBV28 to TRBJ2-1; D remains unclear. CDR1 MDHEN and CDR2 SYDVKM come from the germline V gene. Trimming removed 7 bases from V and 12 bases from J, with 19 bases in between. The CDR3 spans 13 residues. This chain's CDR3 is CASINSQTRTQFF. As DNA, the CDR3 is TGTGCCAGCATCAACTCACAAACCCGAACGCAGTTCTTC.

In its sample, this clonotype was seen a few times. This rearrangement joins TRBV7-2 to TRBJ1-3; D is unclear. Germline values: CDR1 SGHTA, CDR2 FQGNSA. This CDR3 is 17 amino acids long. The V gene lost 5 bases and the J gene lost 0 bases, with 17 bases spanning the gap. The CDR3 bases are TGTGCCAGCAGCGCCAACCCCTCGACGAGCTCTGGAAACACCATATATTTT. Its translation is CASSANPSTSSGNTIYF.

The chain couples TRBV24-1 to TRBJ2-7; D is unresolved. CDR3 length equals 11 residues. V dropped 4 bases and J dropped 9 bases, with 9 bases sitting between them. Per germline, CDR1 KGHDR and CDR2 SFDVKD. CDR3 DNA: TGTGCCACCAGTGACAAGAATGGGCAGTACTTC. Amino acid sequence: CATSDKNGQYF.

This clonotype was counted only a few times. Without the conserved terminal phenylalanine or tryptophan, this CDR3 likely stems from a read error. J is TRBJ1-2 and V is TRBV6-1, with 9 positions matching TRBD1. The J segment lost 4 bases and the V segment lost 2 bases, leaving 2 bases of the junction unmatched. This CDR3 spans 14 amino acids. Germline V gives CDR1 MNHNS, CDR2 SASEGT. CDR3 amino acids: CASSETGGPYGYTL. CDR3 sequence (DNA): TGTGCCAGCAGTGAAACAGGGGGCCCCTATGGCTACACCCTC.

The table lists this clonotype with a few counts. The chain uses TRBV12-3 or TRBV12-4 and TRBJ1-2; D possibly corresponds to TRBD1 (5 bases). The CDR3 extends over 13 amino acids. Trimming pared 3 bases from V and 6 bases from J, leaving 11 bases between. CDR3 nucleotides: TGTGCCAGCAGTTTCGACAGCGTGGATGGCTACACCTTC. It specifies CASSFDSVDGYTF.

This clonotype showed up just a few times. This sequence joins TRBV3-1 and TRBJ2-2; TRBD1 might be the D (5 bases). This CDR3 is built from 14 residues. CDR1 is LGHDT, CDR2 YNNKEL, per germline (reference sequence). V was cut by 3 bases and J by 8 bases, with 13 bases left in between. The CDR3 protein is CASSQTQGSGELFF. In nucleotides, the CDR3 is TGTGCCAGCAGCCAGACTCAGGGTTCAGGGGAGCTGTTTTTT.

This chain connects TRBV10-3 to TRBJ1-6; D is uncertain. V was shortened by 0 bases and J by 7 bases, with 4 bases between the two germline ends. Germline loops: CDR1 ENHRY, CDR2 SYGVKD. The CDR3 spans 13 residues. The CDR3 loop reads CAISESSNSPLHF. The CDR3 DNA sequence: TGTGCCATCAGTGAGTCCTCGAATTCACCCCTCCACTTT.

This clonotype was seen once. The chain combines TRBV4-1 with TRBJ2-7; the match to TRBD2 covers 9 bases. The junction had 7 bases not matched to a gene; V was cut back by 3 bases and J by 1 base. The CDR3 extends over 16 amino acids. Per the germline V gene, CDR1 is MGHRA and CDR2 is YSYEKL. The CDR3 DNA is TGCGCCAGCAGCCACCTGAGACTAGCGGCTTCCTACGAGCAGTACGTC. Protein sequence: CASSHLRLAASYEQYV.

In its sample, this clonotype was seen a few times. V is TRBV10-3 and J is TRBJ2-5; D might be TRBD2 (6 bases). V was clipped by 0 bases and J by 5 bases, with 13 bases between them. CDR1 is ENHRY and CDR2 is SYGVKD in the germline V gene. The CDR3 contains 15 residues. The CDR3 sequence: CAISESGLPGETQYF. The CDR3 coding sequence is TGTGCCATCAGTGAGTCGGGACTCCCCGGGGAGACCCAGTACTTC.

This clonotype was found many times. The V and J genes are TRBV6-5 and TRBJ2-2, with D hard to call. CDR1 is MNHEY and CDR2 is SVGAGI in the germline V gene. Trimming left V 4 bases short and J 0 bases short, with 9 bases between. This CDR3 region has 15 residues. CDR3 nucleotide sequence: TGTGCCAGCAGTTTGGTGCAGACGAACACCGGGGAGCTGTTTTTT. The encoded protein is CASSLVQTNTGELFF.

This clonotype was recorded a few times. V is TRBV6-2 or TRBV6-3 and J is TRBJ2-5; TRBD1 matches at 7 bases. The germline CDR1 and CDR2 sequences are MNHEY and SVGEGT. Germline trimming cut 6 bases from V and 4 bases from J; bases unmatched to any gene: 8. The CDR3 runs 14 residues. CDR3 sequence reads: CASSQGPGGETQYF. The CDR3, as DNA: TGTGCCAGCAGCCAGGGACCAGGGGGAGAGACCCAGTACTTC.

This clonotype was counted a few times. This sequence joins TRBV3-1 and TRBJ1-1, with D possibly matching TRBD1 (6 bases). Trimming left V 4 bases short and J 4 bases short, with 13 bases between. Germline V gene sequence: CDR1 LGHDT, CDR2 YNNKEL (reference sequence). The CDR3 consists of 14 residues. CDR3 protein: CASSRGRGGTEAFF. The CDR3 coding sequence is TGTGCCAGCAGCCGGGGGCGCGGGGGCACTGAAGCTTTCTTT.

This chain connects TRBV9 to TRBJ1-5, with 7 nucleotides matching TRBD1. J was trimmed by 11 bases and V by 0 bases; bases with no gene match: 14. The length of the CDR3 is 16 residues. Germline V CDR1 and CDR2: SGDLS, YYNGEE. CDR3 nucleotide sequence: TGTGCCAGCAGCGTAGGTCGACAGGGACCTTTGGAAACCCAGCATTTT. Translating gives CASSVGRQGPLETQHF.

This clonotype was seen more than once but under ten times. This chain joins TRBV4-1 and TRBJ2-3; possible D gene TRBD2, 5 bases. This CDR3 is built from 14 residues. The germline V gene has CDR1 MGHRA and CDR2 YSYEKL. Trimming pared 1 base from V and 6 bases from J, leaving 11 bases between. For the CDR3, the DNA is TGCGCCAGCAGCCAAGCTCCTAGAGGGGATACGCAGTATTTT. It specifies CASSQAPRGDTQYF.

The chain links TRBV27 to TRBJ1-2; 10 nucleotides align to TRBD1. This CDR3 comprises 15 residues. Germline CDR1 and CDR2: MNHEY and SMNVEV (reference sequence). J was trimmed by 4 bases and V by 0 bases; bases with no gene match: 2. CDR3 residues: CASSLSGTGAYGYTF. CDR3 bases: TGTGCCAGCAGTTTATCGGGGACAGGGGCCTATGGCTACACCTTC.